This TCR beta chain was sequenced during a study of T cells in Graves' hyperthyroidism and ophthalmopathy. Concerning this clonotype: Antigen specificity is unknown.

The CDR3 covers 16 residues. Trimming shortened V by 3 bases and J by 6 bases, and 15 bases separated the two germline ends. The V gene's germline CDR1 is SNHLY and CDR2 FYNNEI. Study-level results: Expanded thyroid clonotypes (above 0.001) were mostly also found in blood.

RNA transcripts served as the template for amplifying TCR beta CDR3 regions. The HTBI primer set drove a first-round RT-PCR of the TCR CDR3. TCRdb independently ran MiXCR on the multiplex PCR reads; one entry per CDR3 protein. Seen here are roughly 570,000 distinct CDR3 sequences, 46% observed once, and the top ten hold more than 7%. Sequencing was carried out using peripheral blood or thyroid tissue (not recorded which). This receptor was identified in a woman under 30 with Graves' hyperthyroidism. V gene TRBV2 combines with J gene TRBJ1-6; D might be TRBD1 (6 bases). CDR3 in amino acids: CASSDPQGRGNSPLHF. CDR3 sequence (DNA): TGTGCCAGCAGTGACCCCCAGGGGAGGGGTAATTCACCCCTCCACTTT. Supplemented by reference TRBV2 and TRBJ1-6, the full variable domain reads EPEVTQTPSHQVTQMGQEVILRCVPISNHLYFYWYRQILGQKVEFLVSFYNNEISEKSEIFDDQFSVERPDGSNFTLKIRSTKLEDSAMYFCASSDPQGRGNSPLHFGNGTRLTVT.